This passage covers 18 T cell receptor beta chains from one sample sequenced in a study of PD-1 blockade in mismatch repair-deficient tumors. Only in-frame clones appear in the TCRdb table, and some are missing; sequencing was by immunoSEQ multiplex PCR. The sample lists 90,000 to 130,000 clones; about 80% were seen once. This material consisted of peripheral blood, taken 60 weeks after starting pembrolizumab. The receptors come from an adult with mismatch repair-deficient cancer.

The genes are TRBV2 and TRBJ2-1; 9 bases map to TRBD2. Trimming at V came to 8 bases and at J to 5 bases, leaving 10 bases not matched to a gene. The germline gives CDR1 SNHLY, CDR2 FYNNEI. CDR3 length equals 15 residues. The CDR3 is CASSERLAVNNEQFF. CDR3 in DNA: TGTGCCAGCTCAGAAAGACTAGCGGTTAACAATGAGCAGTTCTTC.

CDR3 amino acids: CASSQGSGSGSYEQYF. CDR3 DNA: TGCGCCAGCAGCCAAGGTAGCGGGTCGGGGTCCTACGAGCAGTACTTC. V usage is TRBV4-1 and J usage is TRBJ2-7; 7 bases map to TRBD2. V gave up 1 base and J gave up 1 base; unmatched junction bases: 7. Germline V gives CDR1 MGHRA, CDR2 YSYEKL. The CDR3 is 16 residues long.

This clone has only one observation. V gene TRBV7-2 combines with J gene TRBJ2-7; D tentatively fits TRBD1 or TRBD2 (6 bases each). The CDR3 totals 15 residues. The germline V gene has CDR1 SGHTA and CDR2 FQGNSA. V lost 1 base and J lost 3, with 13 bases in between. The CDR3 protein is CASSLEGGQHYEQYF. Written as DNA, the CDR3 is TGTGCCAGCAGCTTAGAGGGGGGACAACACTACGAGCAGTACTTC.

This clone has only a few counts. The chain joins TRBV4-1 to TRBJ2-2, with D perhaps TRBD1 (5 bases). The CDR3 is 14 amino acids. The ends were cut back, 7 bases at V and 6 bases at J, with 15 bases in the middle. Germline V gives CDR1 MGHRA, CDR2 YSYEKL. CDR3 residues: CASTTLEGAGELFF. CDR3 bases: TGCGCCAGCACCACGCTTGAAGGGGCCGGGGAGCTGTTTTTT.

The genes are TRBV10-2 and TRBJ2-7; 8 bases match TRBD1. The V segment lost 4 bases and the J segment 2 bases; nucleotides outside the gene matches: 7. CDR3 length equals 15 residues. Germline V gene data show CDR1 as WSHSY and CDR2 as SAAADI. CDR3 bases: TGCGCCAGCAGTGCGCCGTGGGACAGGACCTACGAGCAGTACTTC. Translating it yields CASSAPWDRTYEQYF.

The chain recombines TRBV27 with TRBJ1-2; possibly TRBD1 for D (5 bases). CDR3 length: 13 residues. Per germline, CDR1 MNHEY and CDR2 SMNVEV (reference sequence). V lost 5 bases, J lost 7 bases, and 14 bases lay in between. CDR3 nucleotide sequence: TGTGCCAGCAGTATCGGCCAGGGCGGTGGCTACACCTTC. Amino acid sequence: CASSIGQGGGYTF.

V usage is TRBV30 and J usage is TRBJ2-5; 9 positions match TRBD2. Germline V lookup: CDR1 GTSNPN, CDR2 SVGIG (reference sequence). The trim removed 0 bases at V and 0 bases at J, leaving 5 bases unmatched. The CDR3 totals 16 residues. The CDR3 DNA sequence: TGTGCCTGGAGTGTAAGGGCGGGAGGGTACCAAGAGACCCAGTACTTC. Encoded protein: CAWSVRAGGYQETQYF.

This clone was seen more than once but under ten times. V and J are TRBV12-5 and TRBJ2-7, with D perhaps assigned TRBD1 or TRBD2 (5 bases each). Trimming removed 6 bases from V and 6 bases from J, with 12 bases in between. The CDR3 runs 12 residues. Germline V gene data show CDR1 as LGHNT and CDR2 as FRNRAP. CDR3 loop: CASGPGTPEQYF. DNA of the CDR3: TGTGCTAGTGGCCCTGGGACCCCCGAGCAGTACTTC.

The genes are TRBV5-1 and TRBJ1-1, with D tentatively TRBD1 (5 bases). V gave up 7 bases and J gave up 6 bases, with 22 bases separating them. The CDR3 totals 15 residues. CDR1 and CDR2 from the germline V gene are SGHRS and YFSETQ. DNA for the CDR3: TGCGCCAGCGGGGTGGGGGTCGGCGTAATAGCTGAAGCTTTCTTT. Protein sequence: CASGVGVGVIAEAFF.

The chain combines TRBV4-3 with TRBJ2-3; D gene ambiguous. The germline gives CDR1 LGHNA, CDR2 YSLEER. Trimming removed 0 bases at V and 3 bases at J, with 10 bases between. The CDR3 is made up of 15 amino acids. CDR3 nucleotides: TGCGCCAGCAGCCAAGAAACGACGGGTACAGATACGCAGTATTTT. This encodes CASSQETTGTDTQYF.

V is TRBV11-1 and J is TRBJ2-7; D is possibly TRBD2 (5 bases). Germline CDR1 is SGHAT and CDR2 is FQDESV (reference sequence). The CDR3 sequence is 15 residues long. Trimming took off 5 bases at V and 0 bases at J, with 14 bases between the two ends. In DNA, the CDR3 is TGTGCCAGCAGCCCAGGCGGGTCCTTCTCCTACGAGCAGTACTTC. The encoded protein is CASSPGGSFSYEQYF. Combining the CDR3 with reference TRBV11-1 and TRBJ2-7 gives the whole variable domain EAEVAQSPRYKITEKSQAVAFWCDPISGHATLYWYRQILGQGPELLVQFQDESVVDDSQLPKDRFSAERLKGVDSTLKIQPAELGDSAMYLCASSPGGSFSYEQYFGPGTRLTVT.

The V and J genes are TRBV5-1 and TRBJ1-2, with TRBD1 matching 7 bases. The CDR3 sequence is 14 residues long. CDR1 and CDR2 from the germline V gene are SGHRS and YFSETQ. Trimming took 0 bases from V and 5 from J; bases not matched to a gene: 4. The CDR3 loop is CASSLAGQEYGYTF. Here the CDR3 DNA reads TGCGCCAGCAGCTTGGCTGGACAGGAATATGGCTACACCTTC.

J is TRBJ1-1 and V is TRBV19; D is ambiguous. CDR3 length equals 14 residues. The V gene lost 3 bases and the J gene lost 0 bases, with 8 bases spanning the gap. Germline V lookup: CDR1 LNHDA, CDR2 SQIVND (reference sequence). The CDR3 coding sequence is TGTGCCAGTAGTATTGGGGATTTGAACACTGAAGCTTTCTTT. It encodes CASSIGDLNTEAFF.

The chain employs TRBV9 and TRBJ2-5, with D unresolved. Trimming shortened V by 0 bases and J by 4 bases, and 13 bases separated the two germline ends. The CDR3 has 15 amino acids. CDR1 is SGDLS, CDR2 YYNGEE, per germline. CDR3 in amino acids: CASSVEGIGGETQYF. The CDR3 DNA reads as TGTGCCAGCAGCGTAGAAGGAATTGGCGGAGAGACCCAGTACTTC.

This chain joins TRBV15 and TRBJ2-7; weak D call: TRBD1 (6 bases). Germline CDR1 is LNHNV and CDR2 is YYDKDF (reference sequence). This CDR3 comprises 16 residues. Trimming left V 1 base short and J 1 base short, with 14 bases between. The CDR3 sequence is CATSRGPGDGSYEQYF. The CDR3 bases are TGTGCCACCAGCAGAGGGCCAGGGGACGGGTCCTACGAGCAGTACTTC.

The chain recombines TRBV5-1 with TRBJ2-7; TRBD1 is a possible D gene (7 bases). The V gene lost 4 bases and the J gene lost 0 bases, with 17 bases spanning the gap. This CDR3 contains 16 residues. From germline, CDR1 is SGHRS and CDR2 YFSETQ. The CDR3 reads CASSRTQGGPSYEQYF. The DNA of the CDR3 is TGCGCCAGCAGCCGAACTCAGGGGGGACCCTCCTACGAGCAGTACTTC.

This chain uses TRBV7-9 with TRBJ1-1; D is possibly TRBD1 (5 bases). The germline gives CDR1 SEHNR, CDR2 FQNEAQ (reference sequence). CDR3 length: 12 residues. Between the trimmed V and J ends, which lost 3 bases and 11 bases, there was a span of 13 bases. The CDR3, as DNA: TGTGCCAGCAGCTTGGGACTATTTGGGGCTTTCTTT. Translated, it gives CASSLGLFGAFF.

The rearrangement joins TRBV14 to TRBJ1-2, with unresolved D. Germline V gene data show CDR1 as SGHDN and CDR2 as FVKESK. The CDR3 consists of 13 residues. Deletions cut 2 bases from V and 6 bases from J, with 10 bases between. CDR3 amino acids: CASSQRNVDGYTF. For the CDR3, the DNA is TGTGCCAGCAGCCAAAGGAATGTCGATGGCTACACCTTC. Together with reference TRBV14 and TRBJ1-2, the CDR3 gives the full variable domain: EAGVTQFPSHSVIEKGQTVTLRCDPISGHDNLYWYRRVMGKEIKFLLHFVKESKQDESGMPNNRFLAERTGGTYSTLKVQPAELEDSGVYFCASSQRNVDGYTFGSGTRLTVV.